This T cell receptor beta chain appears in the sequencing data of a study of blood T cells in healthy people across ages. The sample holds a few counts of this clonotype. A sample-barcoded 5' primer and a J-beta primer mix were used in a second PCR of about 7 to 12 cycles. Every individual sample yielded 3 million or more paired-end reads (each containing CDR3). TCRdb analysed the 5' RACE reads with MiXCR anew, one entry per CDR3 protein. The data show about 640,000 distinct CDR3 sequences, with 40% to 45% seen just once and about 32% held by the top ten. They isolated at least 6.5 million PBMCs from each sample. Sequencing was performed on blood. The sequence was collected from a man older than 75 in good health.

CDR3 sequence reads: CSARDALPRAETQYF. DNA of the CDR3: TGCAGTGCTAGAGACGCTCTACCTAGGGCAGAGACCCAGTACTTC. The V and J genes are TRBV20-1 and TRBJ2-5; D gene ambiguous. This CDR3 has 15 residues. V lost 0 bases to trimming and J lost 4 bases, with 15 bases between them. Germline lookup yields CDR1 DFQATT and CDR2 SNEGSKA (reference sequence).